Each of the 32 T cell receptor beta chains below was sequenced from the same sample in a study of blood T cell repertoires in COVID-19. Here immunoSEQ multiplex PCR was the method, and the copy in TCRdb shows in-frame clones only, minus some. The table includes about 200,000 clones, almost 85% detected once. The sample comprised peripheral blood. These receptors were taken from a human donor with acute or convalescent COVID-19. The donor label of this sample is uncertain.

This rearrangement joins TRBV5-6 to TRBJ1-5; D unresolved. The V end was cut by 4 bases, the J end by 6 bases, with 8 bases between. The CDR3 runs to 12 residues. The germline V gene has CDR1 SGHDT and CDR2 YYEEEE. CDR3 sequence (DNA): TGTGCCAGCAGCGATACAAGTCAGCCCCAGCATTTT. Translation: CASSDTSQPQHF.

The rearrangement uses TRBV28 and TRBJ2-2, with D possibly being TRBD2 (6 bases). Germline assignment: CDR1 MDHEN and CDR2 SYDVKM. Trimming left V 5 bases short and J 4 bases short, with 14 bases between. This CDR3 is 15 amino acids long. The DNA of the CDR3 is TGTGCCAGCAGTGTGCCGAGGGGAGGCACCGGGGAGCTGTTTTTT. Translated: CASSVPRGGTGELFF. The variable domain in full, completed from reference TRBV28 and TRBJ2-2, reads DVKVTQSSRYLVKRTGEKVFLECVQDMDHENMFWYRQDPGLGLRLIYFSYDVKMKEKGDIPEGYSVSREKKERFSLILESASTNQTSMYLCASSVPRGGTGELFFGEGSRLTVL.

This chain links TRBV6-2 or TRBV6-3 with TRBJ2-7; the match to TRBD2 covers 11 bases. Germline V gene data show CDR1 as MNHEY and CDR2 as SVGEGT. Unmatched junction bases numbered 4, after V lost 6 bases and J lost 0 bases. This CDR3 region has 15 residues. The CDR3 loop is CASSSGTSGSYEQYF. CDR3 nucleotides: TGTGCCAGCAGCTCCGGGACTAGCGGCTCCTACGAGCAGTACTTC.

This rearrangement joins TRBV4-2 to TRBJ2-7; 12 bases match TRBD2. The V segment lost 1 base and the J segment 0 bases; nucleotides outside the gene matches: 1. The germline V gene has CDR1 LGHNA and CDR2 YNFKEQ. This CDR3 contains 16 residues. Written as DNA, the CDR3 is TGTGCCAGCAGCCAAGGGACTAGCGGGACCTCCTACGAGCAGTACTTC. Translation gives CASSQGTSGTSYEQYF.

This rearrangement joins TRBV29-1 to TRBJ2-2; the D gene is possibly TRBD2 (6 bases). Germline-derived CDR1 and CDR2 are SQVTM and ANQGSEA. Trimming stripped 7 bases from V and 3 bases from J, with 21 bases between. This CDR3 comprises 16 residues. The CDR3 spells CSAESVGRTDTGELFF. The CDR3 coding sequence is TGCAGCGCCGAATCTGTGGGGAGGACGGACACCGGGGAGCTGTTTTTT.

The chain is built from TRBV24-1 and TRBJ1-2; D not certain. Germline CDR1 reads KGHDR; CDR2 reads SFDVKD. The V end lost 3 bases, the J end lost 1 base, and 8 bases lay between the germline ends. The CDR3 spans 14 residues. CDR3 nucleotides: TGTGCCACCAGTGATCCCGGGGTTAACTATGGCTACACCTTC. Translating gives CATSDPGVNYGYTF.

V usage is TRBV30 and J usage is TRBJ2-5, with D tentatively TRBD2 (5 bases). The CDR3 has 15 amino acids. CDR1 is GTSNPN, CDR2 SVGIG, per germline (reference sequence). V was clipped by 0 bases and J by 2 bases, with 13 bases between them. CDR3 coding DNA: TGTGCCTGGAGTGTACTCGAGGGATATCAAGAGACCCAGTACTTC. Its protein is CAWSVLEGYQETQYF.

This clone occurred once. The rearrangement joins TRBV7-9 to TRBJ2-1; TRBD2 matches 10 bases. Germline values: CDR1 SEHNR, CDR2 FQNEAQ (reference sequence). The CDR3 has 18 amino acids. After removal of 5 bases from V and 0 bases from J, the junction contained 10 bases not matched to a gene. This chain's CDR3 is CASSPGGSGRSSYNEQFF. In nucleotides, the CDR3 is TGTGCCAGCAGCCCAGGGGGTAGCGGGAGGAGCTCCTACAATGAGCAGTTCTTC.

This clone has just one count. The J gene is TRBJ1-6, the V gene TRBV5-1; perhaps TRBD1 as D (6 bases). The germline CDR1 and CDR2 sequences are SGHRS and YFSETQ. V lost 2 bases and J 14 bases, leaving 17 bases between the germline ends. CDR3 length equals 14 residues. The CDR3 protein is CASSFTEASGALHF. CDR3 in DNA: TGCGCCAGCAGCTTCACGGAGGCCTCAGGGGCCCTCCACTTT. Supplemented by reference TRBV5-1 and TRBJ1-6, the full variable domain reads KAGVTQTPRYLIKTRGQQVTLSCSPISGHRSVSWYQQTPGQGLQFLFEYFSETQRNKGNFPGRFSGRQFSNSRSEMNVSTLELGDSALYLCASSFTEASGALHFGNGTRLTVT.

The CDR3 protein is CASSILQGAPEAFF. Here the CDR3 DNA reads TGTGCCAGTAGTATCTTACAGGGGGCGCCTGAAGCTTTCTTT. The chain is built from TRBV19 and TRBJ1-1, with 9 bases fitting TRBD1. CDR3 length: 14 residues. Germline V gives CDR1 LNHDA, CDR2 SQIVND (reference sequence). V lost 3 bases to trimming and J lost 6 bases; unmatched junction nucleotides: 5.

The CDR3 reads CASGRGDTRRPQHF. In nucleotides, the CDR3 is TGTGCCAGCGGGAGGGGGGATACCCGTCGGCCCCAGCATTTT. The chain employs TRBV2 and TRBJ1-5, with a possible D match to TRBD1 (6 bases). This CDR3 comprises 14 residues. Germline CDR1 SNHLY, CDR2 FYNNEI. Trimming cost V 8 bases and J 9 bases, with 20 bases left between them.

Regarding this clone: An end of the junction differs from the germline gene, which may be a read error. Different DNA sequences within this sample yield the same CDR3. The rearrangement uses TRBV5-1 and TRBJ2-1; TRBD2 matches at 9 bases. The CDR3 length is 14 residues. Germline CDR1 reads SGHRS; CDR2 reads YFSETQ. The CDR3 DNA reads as TGCGCCAGCTGTAGCGGGAGACCCTATAATGAGCAGTTCTTC. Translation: CASCSGRPYNEQFF.

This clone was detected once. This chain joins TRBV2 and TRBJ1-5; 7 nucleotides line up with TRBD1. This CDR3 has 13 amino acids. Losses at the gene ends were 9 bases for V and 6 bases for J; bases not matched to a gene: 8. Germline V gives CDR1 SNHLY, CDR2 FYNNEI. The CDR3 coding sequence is TGTGCCAGTGGCTGGCAGGGGGGTCAGCCCCAGCATTTT. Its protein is CASGWQGGQPQHF.

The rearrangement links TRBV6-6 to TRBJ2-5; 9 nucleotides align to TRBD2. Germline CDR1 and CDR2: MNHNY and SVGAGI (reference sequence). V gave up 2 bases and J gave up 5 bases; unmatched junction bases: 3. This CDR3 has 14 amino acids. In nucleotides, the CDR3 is TGTGCCAGCAGTTACACGGGACTAGCCGAGACCCAGTACTTC. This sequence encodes CASSYTGLAETQYF.

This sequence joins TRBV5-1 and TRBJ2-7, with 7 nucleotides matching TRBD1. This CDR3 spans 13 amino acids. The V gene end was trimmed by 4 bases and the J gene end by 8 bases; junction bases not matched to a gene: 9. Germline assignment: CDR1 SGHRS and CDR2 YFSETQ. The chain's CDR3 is CASSLLTGRQQYF. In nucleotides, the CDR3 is TGCGCCAGCAGCCTTTTGACAGGGCGCCAGCAGTACTTC.

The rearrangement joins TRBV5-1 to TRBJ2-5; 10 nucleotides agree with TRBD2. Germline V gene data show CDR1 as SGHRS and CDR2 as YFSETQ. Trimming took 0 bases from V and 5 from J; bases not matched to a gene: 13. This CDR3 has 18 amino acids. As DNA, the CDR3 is TGCGCCAGCAGCTTGGAGGCTAGCGGGAGCTGGGCCATGGAGACCCAGTACTTC. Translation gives CASSLEASGSWAMETQYF.

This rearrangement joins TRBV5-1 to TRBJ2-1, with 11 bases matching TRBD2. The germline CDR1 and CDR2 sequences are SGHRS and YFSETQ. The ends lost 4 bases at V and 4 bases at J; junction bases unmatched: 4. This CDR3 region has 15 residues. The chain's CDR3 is CASSPGLAAYNEQFF. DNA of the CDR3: TGCGCCAGCAGCCCGGGACTAGCGGCTTACAATGAGCAGTTCTTC. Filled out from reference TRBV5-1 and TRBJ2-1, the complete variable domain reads KAGVTQTPRYLIKTRGQQVTLSCSPISGHRSVSWYQQTPGQGLQFLFEYFSETQRNKGNFPGRFSGRQFSNSRSEMNVSTLELGDSALYLCASSPGLAAYNEQFFGPGTRLTVL.

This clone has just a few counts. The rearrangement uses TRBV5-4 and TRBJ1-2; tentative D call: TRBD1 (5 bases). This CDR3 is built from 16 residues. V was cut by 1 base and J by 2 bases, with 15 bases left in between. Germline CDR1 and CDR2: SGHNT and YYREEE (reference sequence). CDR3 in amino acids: CASSLSLGQSNYGYTF. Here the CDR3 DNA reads TGTGCCAGCAGCTTGAGTCTAGGACAATCCAACTATGGCTACACCTTC.

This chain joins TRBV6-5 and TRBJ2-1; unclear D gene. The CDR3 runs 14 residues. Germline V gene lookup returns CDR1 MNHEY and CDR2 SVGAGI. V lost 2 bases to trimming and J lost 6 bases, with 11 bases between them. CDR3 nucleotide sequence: TGTGCCAGCAGTTACGGCGGCGCCTCCAATGAGCAGTTCTTC. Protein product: CASSYGGASNEQFF.

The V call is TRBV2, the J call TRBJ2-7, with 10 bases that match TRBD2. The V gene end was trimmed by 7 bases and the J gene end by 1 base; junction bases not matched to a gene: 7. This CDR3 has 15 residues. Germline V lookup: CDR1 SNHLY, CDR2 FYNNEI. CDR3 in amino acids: CASNPLAGGSYEQYF. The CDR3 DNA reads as TGTGCCAGCAACCCCTTAGCGGGAGGTTCCTACGAGCAGTACTTC. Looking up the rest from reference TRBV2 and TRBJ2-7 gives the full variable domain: EPEVTQTPSHQVTQMGQEVILRCVPISNHLYFYWYRQILGQKVEFLVSFYNNEISEKSEIFDDQFSVERPDGSNFTLKIRSTKLEDSAMYFCASNPLAGGSYEQYFGPGTRLTVT.

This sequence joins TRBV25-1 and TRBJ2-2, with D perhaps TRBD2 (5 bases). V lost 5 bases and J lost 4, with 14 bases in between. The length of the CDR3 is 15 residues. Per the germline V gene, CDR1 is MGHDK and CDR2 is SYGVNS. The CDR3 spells CASSSSTKPTGELFF. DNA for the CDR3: TGTGCCAGCAGTTCCTCGACTAAGCCCACCGGGGAGCTGTTTTTT.

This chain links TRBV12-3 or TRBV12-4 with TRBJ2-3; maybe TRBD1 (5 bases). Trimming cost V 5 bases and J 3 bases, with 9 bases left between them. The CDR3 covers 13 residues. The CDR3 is CASSTRQTDTQYF. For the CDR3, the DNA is TGTGCCAGCAGTACCCGACAGACAGATACGCAGTATTTT.

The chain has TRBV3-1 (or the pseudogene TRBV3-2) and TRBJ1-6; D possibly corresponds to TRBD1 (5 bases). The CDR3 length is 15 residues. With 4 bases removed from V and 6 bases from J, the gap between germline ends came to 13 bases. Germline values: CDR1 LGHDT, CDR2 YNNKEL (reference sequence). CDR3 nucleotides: TGTGCCAGCAGCCTCGGAGGGGCCATTAATTCACCCCTCCACTTT. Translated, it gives CASSLGGAINSPLHF.

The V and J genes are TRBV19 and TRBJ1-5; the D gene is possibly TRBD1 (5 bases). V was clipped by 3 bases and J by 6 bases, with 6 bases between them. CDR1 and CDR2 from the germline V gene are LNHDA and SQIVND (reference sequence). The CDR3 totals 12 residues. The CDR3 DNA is TGTGCCAGTAGTATTCAGGGTCAGCCCCAGCATTTT. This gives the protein CASSIQGQPQHF.

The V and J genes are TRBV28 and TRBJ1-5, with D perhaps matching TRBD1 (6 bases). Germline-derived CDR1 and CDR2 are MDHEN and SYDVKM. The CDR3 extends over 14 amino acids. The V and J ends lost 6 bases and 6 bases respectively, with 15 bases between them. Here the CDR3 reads CASSKGGSSQPQHF. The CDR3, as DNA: TGTGCCAGCAGCAAAGGGGGTTCGAGTCAGCCCCAGCATTTT. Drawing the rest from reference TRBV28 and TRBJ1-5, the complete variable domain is DVKVTQSSRYLVKRTGEKVFLECVQDMDHENMFWYRQDPGLGLRLIYFSYDVKMKEKGDIPEGYSVSREKKERFSLILESASTNQTSMYLCASSKGGSSQPQHFGDGTRLSIL.

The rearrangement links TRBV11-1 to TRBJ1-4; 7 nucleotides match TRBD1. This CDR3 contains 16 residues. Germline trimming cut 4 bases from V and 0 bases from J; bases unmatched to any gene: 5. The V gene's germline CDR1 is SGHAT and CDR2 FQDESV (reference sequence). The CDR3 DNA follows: TGTGCCAGCAGCTCGGGACAGCGGGCAACTAATGAAAAACTGTTTTTT. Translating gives CASSSGQRATNEKLFF.

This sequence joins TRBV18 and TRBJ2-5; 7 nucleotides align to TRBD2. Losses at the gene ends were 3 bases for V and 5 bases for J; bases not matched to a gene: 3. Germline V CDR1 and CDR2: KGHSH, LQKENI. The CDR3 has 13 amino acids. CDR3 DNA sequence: TGTGCCAGCTCACCCCGGGGGGATGAGACCCAGTACTTC. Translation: CASSPRGDETQYF.

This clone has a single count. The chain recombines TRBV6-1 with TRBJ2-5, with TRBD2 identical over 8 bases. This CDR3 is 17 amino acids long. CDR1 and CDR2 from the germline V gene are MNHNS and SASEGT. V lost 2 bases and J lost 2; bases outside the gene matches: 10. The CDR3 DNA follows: TGTGCCAGCAGTGAACTTAGGACTAGCAGCTTTCAAGAGACCCAGTACTTC. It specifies CASSELRTSSFQETQYF.

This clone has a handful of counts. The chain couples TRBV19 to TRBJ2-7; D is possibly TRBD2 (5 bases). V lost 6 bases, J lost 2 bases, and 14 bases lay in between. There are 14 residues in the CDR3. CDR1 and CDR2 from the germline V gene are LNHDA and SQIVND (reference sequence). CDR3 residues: CASSPQAEPYEQYF. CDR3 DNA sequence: TGTGCCAGTAGCCCCCAAGCGGAACCCTACGAGCAGTACTTC.

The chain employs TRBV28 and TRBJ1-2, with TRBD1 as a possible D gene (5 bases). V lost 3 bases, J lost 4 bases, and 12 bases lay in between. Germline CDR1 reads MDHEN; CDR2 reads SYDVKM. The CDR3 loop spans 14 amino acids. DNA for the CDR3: TGTGCCAGCAGTTTGGGGGGTCTAGGCTATGGCTACACCTTC. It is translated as CASSLGGLGYGYTF.

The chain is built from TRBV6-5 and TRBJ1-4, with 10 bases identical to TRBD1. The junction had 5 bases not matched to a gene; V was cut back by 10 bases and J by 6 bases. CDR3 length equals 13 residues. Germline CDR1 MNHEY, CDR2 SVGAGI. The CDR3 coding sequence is TGTGCCATCGCGACAGGGGGCGATGAAAAACTGTTTTTT. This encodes CAIATGGDEKLFF.

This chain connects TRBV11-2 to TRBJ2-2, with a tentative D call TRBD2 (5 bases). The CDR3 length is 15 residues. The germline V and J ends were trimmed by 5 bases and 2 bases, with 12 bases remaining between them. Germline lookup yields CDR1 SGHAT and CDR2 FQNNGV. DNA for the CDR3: TGTGCCAGCAGCCCCGGACTGAGCAACACCGGGGAGCTGTTTTTT. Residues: CASSPGLSNTGELFF.